Shown below are 26 T cell receptor beta chains from a single sample sequenced in a study of blood T cell repertoires in COVID-19. Libraries were prepared by immunoSEQ multiplex PCR; TCRdb keeps only in-frame clonotypes and omits some of them. In the table there are approximately 160,000 clones, approximately 73% of which are singletons. The sample taken for sequencing was peripheral blood. These receptors all come from a woman of 80 years or more with acute or convalescent COVID-19.

The table lists this clone with a few counts. V usage is TRBV7-8 and J usage is TRBJ1-2; D unresolved. The length of the CDR3 is 14 residues. Trimming stripped 0 bases from V and 2 bases from J, with 7 bases between. The germline V gene has CDR1 SGHVS and CDR2 FQNEAQ. The CDR3 DNA is TGTGCCAGCAGCTTAGCGCGTACCAACTATGGCTACACCTTC. Translated, it gives CASSLARTNYGYTF.

This sequence joins TRBV7-8 and TRBJ2-1; TRBD2 aligns across 8 bases. CDR3 length: 15 residues. Germline values: CDR1 SGHVS, CDR2 FQNEAQ. Losses at the gene ends were 1 base for V and 4 bases for J; bases not matched to a gene: 3. The CDR3 is CASSLEASGYNEQFF. CDR3 coding DNA: TGTGCCAGCAGCTTAGAGGCTAGCGGGTACAATGAGCAGTTCTTC.

V and J are TRBV14 and TRBJ1-2; 9 nucleotides line up with TRBD1. Germline CDR1 is SGHDN and CDR2 is FVKESK. With 4 bases clipped from V and 7 bases from J, the junction kept 7 bases outside the gene matches. This CDR3 spans 14 amino acids. CDR3 DNA sequence: TGTGCCAGCAGCCGCACAGGGGGCGTTCGTGGCTACACCTTC. It yields the protein CASSRTGGVRGYTF.

This rearrangement joins TRBV4-2 to TRBJ2-2; D is ambiguous. The germline V and J ends were trimmed by 1 base and 4 bases, with 10 bases remaining between them. CDR1 and CDR2 (germline): LGHNA, YNFKEQ. This CDR3 is 15 amino acids long. Written as DNA, the CDR3 is TGTGCCAGCAGCCAAGTGAGGCAGAGCACCGGGGAGCTGTTTTTT. Translating it yields CASSQVRQSTGELFF.

The rearrangement joins TRBV30 to TRBJ1-4; D gene uncertain. This CDR3 has 15 amino acids. Trimming left V 2 bases short and J 10 bases short, with 20 bases between. From germline, CDR1 is GTSNPN and CDR2 SVGIG (reference sequence). This chain's CDR3 is CAWSLGGQSNGKLFF. CDR3 sequence (DNA): TGTGCCTGGAGTTTAGGAGGGCAGTCGAACGGAAAACTGTTTTTT.

The genes are TRBV30 and TRBJ2-7; D perhaps matches TRBD1 (5 bases). The V end lost 7 bases, the J end lost 4 bases, and 23 bases lay between the germline ends. The CDR3 has 15 amino acids. Germline V gene lookup returns CDR1 GTSNPN and CDR2 SVGIG (reference sequence). The CDR3 here is CAFNQGLPSSYEQYF. CDR3 DNA: TGTGCCTTTAACCAGGGTCTACCATCTTCTTACGAGCAGTACTTC.

The rearrangement links TRBV5-1 to TRBJ2-3; 9 bases match TRBD2. The CDR3 is 17 amino acids. After removal of 3 bases from V and 6 bases from J, the junction contained 14 bases not matched to a gene. CDR1 and CDR2 (germline): SGHRS, YFSETQ. The CDR3 spells CASSSHRTSDPVDTQYF. CDR3 DNA sequence: TGCGCCAGCAGCTCGCACCGGACTAGCGATCCTGTTGATACGCAGTATTTT.

The rearrangement joins TRBV29-1 to TRBJ2-6; D is possibly TRBD1 (5 bases). CDR3 size: 11 residues. V was pared by 4 bases and J by 8 bases, with 6 bases between. The germline gives CDR1 SQVTM, CDR2 ANQGSEA. In DNA form, the CDR3 reads TGCAGCGTTGGACAGTCCAACGTCCTGACTTTC. The encoded protein is CSVGQSNVLTF.

The chain uses TRBV20-1 and TRBJ1-6; TRBD1 aligns across 10 bases. The CDR3 runs 17 residues. The germline V gene has CDR1 DFQATT and CDR2 SNEGSKA (reference sequence). Losses at the gene ends were 3 bases for V and 4 bases for J; bases not matched to a gene: 9. The CDR3 region has the DNA TGCAGTGCTAGTGTTTCATGGGGACAGGGGTATAATTCACCCCTCCACTTT. As protein: CSASVSWGQGYNSPLHF.

The chain employs TRBV7-2 and TRBJ2-6; D not resolved. This CDR3 is built from 16 residues. V lost 2 bases and J 4 bases, leaving 12 bases between the germline ends. The germline V gene has CDR1 SGHTA and CDR2 FQGNSA. The CDR3 DNA reads TGTGCCAGCAGCTTATCAGTCACCCCGGGGGCCAACGTCCTGACTTTC. Translated, it gives CASSLSVTPGANVLTF.

The chain carries TRBV6-2 or TRBV6-3 and TRBJ1-5; 8 bases are shared with TRBD1. J gave up 2 bases and V 5 bases, and 5 bases lay outside the gene matches. The V gene's germline CDR1 is MNHEY and CDR2 SVGEGT. The CDR3 has 15 amino acids. This chain's CDR3 is CASSAPTGGNQPQHF. CDR3 nucleotide sequence: TGTGCCAGCAGTGCCCCGACAGGGGGCAATCAGCCCCAGCATTTT.

The chain has TRBV5-1 and TRBJ2-3; TRBD2 aligns across 11 bases. Per germline, CDR1 SGHRS and CDR2 YFSETQ. The CDR3 is 20 amino acids. V was pared by 0 bases and J by 2 bases, with 14 bases of the junction left unmatched. The CDR3 sequence is CASSLAPSGRPPRDTDTQYF. CDR3 coding DNA: TGCGCCAGCAGCTTGGCCCCTAGCGGGAGGCCGCCGAGGGACACAGATACGCAGTATTTT.

The chain links TRBV7-3 to TRBJ1-1, with a tentative D call TRBD1 (6 bases). V shed 3 bases and J shed 5 bases, with 13 bases lying between them. This CDR3 comprises 14 residues. Germline values: CDR1 SGHTA, CDR2 FQGTGA. The CDR3: CASSFQGQGTEAFF. The DNA of the CDR3 is TGTGCCAGCAGCTTTCAGGGCCAGGGGACTGAAGCTTTCTTT.

This sequence joins TRBV7-3 and TRBJ2-5; possible D gene TRBD2, 6 bases. Trimming removed 1 base from V and 1 base from J, with 10 bases in between. CDR1 is SGHTA, CDR2 FQGTGA, per germline. CDR3 length equals 15 residues. The CDR3 reads CASSLRPSAQETQYF. CDR3 bases: TGTGCCAGCAGCTTAAGGCCTAGCGCCCAAGAGACCCAGTACTTC. The full variable domain, in which reference TRBV7-3 and TRBJ2-5 provide the parts outside the CDR3, is GAGVSQTPSNKVTEKGKYVELRCDPISGHTALYWYRQSLGQGPEFLIYFQGTGAADDSGLPNDRFFAVRPEGSVSTLKIQRTERGDSAVYLCASSLRPSAQETQYFGPGTRLLVL.

In this sample, this clone turned up once. V and J are TRBV2 and TRBJ2-3; D uncertain. The CDR3 contains 14 residues. V dropped 4 bases and J dropped 0 bases, with 8 bases sitting between them. Per the germline V gene, CDR1 is SNHLY and CDR2 is FYNNEI. CDR3 DNA sequence: TGTGCCAGCAGTGGGCTGAGGAGCACAGATACGCAGTATTTT. It translates to CASSGLRSTDTQYF.

A remark on this clone: The sample carries other DNA sequences with the same CDR3. The chain uses TRBV7-9 and TRBJ2-3, with 7 bases aligning to TRBD1. The CDR3 is 13 amino acids. Germline loops: CDR1 SEHNR, CDR2 FQNEAQ (reference sequence). After removal of 5 bases from V and 4 bases from J, the junction contained 3 bases not matched to a gene. The DNA of the CDR3 is TGTGCCAGCAGCCCAAGGGGGCCAGATACGCAGTATTTT. Translation gives CASSPRGPDTQYF.

The chain joins TRBV2 to TRBJ2-7; 9 bases map to TRBD2. The CDR3 totals 16 residues. V shed 3 bases, J shed 6 bases, and the junction held 12 bases outside the gene matches. Germline values: CDR1 SNHLY, CDR2 FYNNEI. The CDR3 DNA sequence: TGTGCCAGCAGTGACCCTATAGCGGGGGTGTTGGGCGAGCAGTACTTC. It encodes CASSDPIAGVLGEQYF.

The CDR3 sequence is CASSPLGQRGDNEQFF. The DNA for the CDR3 is TGTGCCAGCAGTCCCCTGGGACAGCGTGGGGACAATGAGCAGTTCTTC. V is TRBV27 and J is TRBJ2-1, with 7 positions matching TRBD1. Germline loops: CDR1 MNHEY, CDR2 SMNVEV (reference sequence). The CDR3 is 16 residues long. The J segment lost 5 bases and the V segment lost 5 bases, leaving 12 bases of the junction unmatched.

This clone was counted a few times. The V call is TRBV19, the J call TRBJ2-2; TRBD1 is a possible D gene (6 bases). Per the germline V gene, CDR1 is LNHDA and CDR2 is SQIVND (reference sequence). CDR3 length: 15 residues. V lost 7 bases and J lost 0, with 12 bases in between. The CDR3 sequence is CASKSGTTNTGELFF. Written as DNA, the CDR3 is TGTGCCAGTAAGTCCGGGACAACGAACACCGGGGAGCTGTTTTTT.

The rearrangement joins TRBV5-1 to TRBJ2-1, with D perhaps TRBD1 (5 bases). CDR3 length: 16 residues. Germline V CDR1 and CDR2: SGHRS, YFSETQ. V lost 0 bases to trimming and J lost 6 bases, with 16 bases between them. The CDR3 spells CASSLALQADRNEQFF. In DNA, the CDR3 is TGCGCCAGCAGCTTGGCGCTACAGGCAGATCGCAATGAGCAGTTCTTC.

In its sample, this clone was seen a few times. The chain employs TRBV2 and TRBJ1-2; no definite D call. The ends were cut back, 6 bases at V and 4 bases at J, with 15 bases in the middle. This CDR3 has 14 amino acids. The V gene's germline CDR1 is SNHLY and CDR2 FYNNEI. The CDR3 nucleotides read TGTGCCAGCAGCGCCGCCTATCGGGGCTATGGCTACACCTTC. Translated, it gives CASSAAYRGYGYTF. The full variable domain, rest sourced from reference TRBV2 and TRBJ1-2, is EPEVTQTPSHQVTQMGQEVILRCVPISNHLYFYWYRQILGQKVEFLVSFYNNEISEKSEIFDDQFSVERPDGSNFTLKIRSTKLEDSAMYFCASSAAYRGYGYTFGSGTRLTVV.

This chain uses TRBV6-6 with TRBJ1-5, with a possible D match to TRBD1 (6 bases). V shed 6 bases and J shed 3 bases, with 15 bases lying between them. Germline values: CDR1 MNHNY, CDR2 SVGAGI (reference sequence). The CDR3 extends over 15 amino acids. CDR3 protein: CASRPSEGDNQPQHF. The CDR3 nucleotides read TGTGCCAGCAGGCCGTCCGAGGGGGACAATCAGCCCCAGCATTTT.

The gene calls are TRBV5-1 and TRBJ2-3; no definite D call. Germline CDR1 reads SGHRS; CDR2 reads YFSETQ. The V gene lost 4 bases and the J gene lost 2 bases, with 5 bases spanning the gap. The CDR3 is made up of 12 amino acids. The CDR3: CASSLNTDTQYF. For the CDR3, the DNA is TGCGCCAGCAGCCTTAACACAGATACGCAGTATTTT.

This clone was counted only a few times. The chain has TRBV6-5 and TRBJ1-2; TRBD1 agrees at 7 bases. CDR1 MNHEY and CDR2 SVGAGI come from the germline V gene. The CDR3 sequence is 14 residues long. J gave up 4 bases and V 8 bases, and 10 bases lay outside the gene matches. CDR3 loop: CASASTGLSYGYTF. CDR3 coding DNA: TGTGCCAGCGCTTCGACAGGGTTGTCCTATGGCTACACCTTC.

This clone was recorded once. V usage is TRBV4-1 and J usage is TRBJ2-2, with D possibly matching TRBD2 (6 bases). Trimming took off 4 bases at V and 1 base at J, with 10 bases between the two ends. The V gene's germline CDR1 is MGHRA and CDR2 YSYEKL. This CDR3 is built from 15 residues. The CDR3 DNA reads TGCGCCAGCAGCCGATTGGGACTGAACACCGGGGAGCTGTTTTTT. Its protein is CASSRLGLNTGELFF.

The rearrangement links TRBV11-2 to TRBJ2-7, with 12 bases lining up with TRBD2. The CDR3 length is 17 residues. Germline assignment: CDR1 SGHAT and CDR2 FQNNGV. The trim removed 0 bases at V and 2 bases at J, leaving 5 bases unmatched. CDR3 sequence reads: CASSLELGLAGTYEQYF. Written as DNA, the CDR3 is TGTGCCAGCAGCTTAGAGTTAGGACTAGCGGGGACCTACGAGCAGTACTTC.